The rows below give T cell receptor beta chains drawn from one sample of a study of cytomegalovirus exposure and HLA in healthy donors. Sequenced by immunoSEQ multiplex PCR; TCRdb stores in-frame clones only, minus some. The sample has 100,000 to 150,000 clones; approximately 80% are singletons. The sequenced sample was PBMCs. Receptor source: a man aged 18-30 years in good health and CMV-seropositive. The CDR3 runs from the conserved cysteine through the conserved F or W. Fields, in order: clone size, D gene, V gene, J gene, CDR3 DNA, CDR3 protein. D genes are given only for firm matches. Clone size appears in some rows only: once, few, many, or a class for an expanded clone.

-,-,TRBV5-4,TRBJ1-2,TGTGCCAGCAGTTTGGTGACCCAGGGGATAAGCGGCTACACCTTC,CASSLVTQGISGYTF
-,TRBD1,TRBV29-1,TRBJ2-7,TGCAGCTCCTTGACAGGGGGACGGGGTGGGCAGTACTTC,CSSLTGGRGGQYF
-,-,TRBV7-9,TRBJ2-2,TGTGCCAGCAGCTTAGGGCAAGGAGGCTCGGACGGGGAGCTGTTTTTT,CASSLGQGGSDGELFF
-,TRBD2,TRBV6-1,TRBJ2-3,TGTGCCAGCAGTGAACAAAGCGGGGGGGCAGATACGCAGTATTTT,CASSEQSGGADTQYF
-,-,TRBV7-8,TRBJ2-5,TGTGCCAGCATGTGGCAACTAGAAGAGACCCAGTACTTC,CASMWQLEETQYF
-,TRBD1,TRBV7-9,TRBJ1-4,TGTGCCAGCAACACATACGGGACAGGGGACCATAATGAAAAACTGTTTTTT,CASNTYGTGDHNEKLFF
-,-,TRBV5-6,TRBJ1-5,TGTGCCAGCAGCTCCGGCGGGGTACAGCCCCAGCATTTT,CASSSGGVQPQHF
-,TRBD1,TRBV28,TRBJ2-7,TGTGCCAGCAGTTTTCTACAGGGGGCCGCGGAGCAGTACTTC,CASSFLQGAAEQYF
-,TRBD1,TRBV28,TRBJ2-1,TGTGCCAGCAGTTCCTACGGGGCCAGGGGGTTAAATGAGCAGTTCTTC,CASSSYGARGLNEQFF
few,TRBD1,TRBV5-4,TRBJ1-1,TGTGCCAGCAGCTTGGCTTGGACAGGGGCCGAGCATACTGAAGCTTTCTTT,CASSLAWTGAEHTEAFF
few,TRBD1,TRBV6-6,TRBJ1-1,TGTGCCAGCAGTTACCGCGGGACAGAAAACACTGAAGCTTTCTTT,CASSYRGTENTEAFF
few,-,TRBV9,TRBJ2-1,TGTGCCAGCAGCGTAGGTGGGGGGGGCCAGTACCATGAGCAGTTCTTC,CASSVGGGGQYHEQFF